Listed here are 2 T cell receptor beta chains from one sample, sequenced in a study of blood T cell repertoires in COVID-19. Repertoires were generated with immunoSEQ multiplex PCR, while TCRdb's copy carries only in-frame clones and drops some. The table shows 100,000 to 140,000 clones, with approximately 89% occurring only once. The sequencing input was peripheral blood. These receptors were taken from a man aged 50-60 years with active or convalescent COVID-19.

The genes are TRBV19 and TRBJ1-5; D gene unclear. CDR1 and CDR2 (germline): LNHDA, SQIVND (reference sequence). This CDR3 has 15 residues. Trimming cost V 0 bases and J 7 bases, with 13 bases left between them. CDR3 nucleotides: TGTGCCAGTAGTATAGATATGGCAGGAAGGCAGCCCCAGCATTTT. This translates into CASSIDMAGRQPQHF.

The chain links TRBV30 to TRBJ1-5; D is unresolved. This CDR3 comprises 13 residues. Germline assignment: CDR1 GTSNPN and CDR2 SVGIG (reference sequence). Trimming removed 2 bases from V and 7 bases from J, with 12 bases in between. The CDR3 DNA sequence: TGTGCCTGGAGTACGTCAGCCGGGCAGCCCCAGCATTTT. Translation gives CAWSTSAGQPQHF.